Shown below are 24 T cell receptor beta chains from a single sample sequenced in a study of shared clonotypes between healthy human individuals. Some clones are missing from TCRdb's copy, which holds only in-frame ones; the method was immunoSEQ multiplex PCR. This sample has approximately 720,000 clones, with 72% found just once. Sequencing input: memory CD4+ T cells sorted from blood. Subset defined: CD45RA-negative fraction. Receptors originate from a woman aged 25 to 39 in good health.

The chain carries TRBV19 and TRBJ1-3; D remains ambiguous. With 5 bases removed from V and 1 base from J, the gap between germline ends came to 12 bases. CDR3 size: 15 residues. The V gene's germline CDR1 is LNHDA and CDR2 SQIVND (reference sequence). The CDR3: CASSSRIGSGNTIYF. In nucleotides, the CDR3 is TGTGCCAGTAGTTCCAGGATCGGGTCTGGAAACACCATATATTTT.

The rearrangement uses TRBV5-1 and TRBJ2-2; 7 nucleotides line up with TRBD1. V lost 0 bases and J lost 4; bases outside the gene matches: 6. The germline gives CDR1 SGHRS, CDR2 YFSETQ. This CDR3 has 16 amino acids. CDR3 in amino acids: CASSLGVRGFTGELFF. The CDR3 bases are TGCGCCAGCAGCTTGGGCGTCAGGGGGTTCACCGGGGAGCTGTTTTTT.

CDR3: CASSWGGSYEQYF. CDR3 sequence (DNA): TGTGCCAGCAGCTGGGGCGGCTCCTACGAGCAGTACTTC. V gene TRBV7-3 combines with J gene TRBJ2-7; a weak D match, TRBD1 (5 bases). CDR3 length equals 13 residues. Deletions cut 4 bases from V and 0 bases from J, with 7 bases between. Germline CDR1 and CDR2: SGHTA and FQGTGA.

The chain uses TRBV5-6 and TRBJ1-1, with D possibly TRBD1 on 5 matching bases. This CDR3 spans 13 amino acids. Trimming took off 4 bases at V and 0 bases at J, with 7 bases between the two ends. The germline CDR1 and CDR2 sequences are SGHDT and YYEEEE. In DNA, the CDR3 is TGTGCCAGCAGCGGACAACTGAACACTGAAGCTTTCTTT. This codes for CASSGQLNTEAFF. Looking up the rest from reference TRBV5-6 and TRBJ1-1 gives the full variable domain: DAGVTQSPTHLIKTRGQQVTLRCSPKSGHDTVSWYQQALGQGPQFIFQYYEEEERQRGNFPDRFSGHQFPNYSSELNVNALLLGDSALYLCASSGQLNTEAFFGQGTRLTVV.

The J gene is TRBJ2-1, the V gene TRBV5-1; 7 nucleotides line up with TRBD1. Germline CDR1 reads SGHRS; CDR2 reads YFSETQ. The trim removed 7 bases at V and 0 bases at J, leaving 7 bases unmatched. The CDR3 has 15 amino acids. CDR3 DNA sequence: TGCGCCAGCGGGGTGGACAGGAGCTCCTACAATGAGCAGTTCTTC. It translates to CASGVDRSSYNEQFF.

This chain uses TRBV7-9 with TRBJ2-5, with D perhaps TRBD1 (5 bases). The CDR3 runs to 15 residues. V was clipped by 5 bases and J by 0 bases, with 13 bases between them. Germline V gives CDR1 SEHNR, CDR2 FQNEAQ (reference sequence). The CDR3 reads CASSLTVSYQETQYF. The CDR3 nucleotides read TGTGCCAGCAGCCTGACAGTATCGTACCAAGAGACCCAGTACTTC.

This sequence joins TRBV28 and TRBJ2-7, with 9 positions matching TRBD2. The CDR3 runs 13 residues. Germline V gene sequence: CDR1 MDHEN, CDR2 SYDVKM. Trimming took 8 bases from V and 5 from J; bases not matched to a gene: 7. The CDR3 bases are TGTGCCAGCCGGACTAGCGCGGGAGACGAGCAGTACTTC. As protein: CASRTSAGDEQYF.

The rearrangement links TRBV27 to TRBJ1-4; 10 bases fit TRBD1. After removal of 6 bases from V and 5 bases from J, the junction contained 3 bases not matched to a gene. The CDR3 consists of 14 residues. CDR1 is MNHEY and CDR2 is SMNVEV in the germline V gene (reference sequence). CDR3 in DNA: TGTGCCAGCAGACCGGGACAGGGGAATGAAAAACTGTTTTTT. This encodes CASRPGQGNEKLFF.

The chain employs TRBV28 and TRBJ2-1; 7 positions match TRBD2. Trimming cost V 2 bases and J 6 bases; bases outside gene matches: 7. The CDR3 extends over 15 amino acids. In germline, CDR1 is MDHEN, CDR2 SYDVKM. In nucleotides, the CDR3 is TGTGCCAGCAGTTTACCTAGCGGCCGAATCAATGAGCAGTTCTTC. Encoded protein: CASSLPSGRINEQFF.

This clone occurred once. This chain joins TRBV7-2 and TRBJ1-5; TRBD1 aligns across 7 bases. This CDR3 is 16 amino acids long. The germline gives CDR1 SGHTA, CDR2 FQGNSA. With 1 base clipped from V and 4 bases from J, the junction kept 7 bases outside the gene matches. CDR3 loop: CASSLVGGTANQPQHF. The CDR3 DNA is TGTGCCAGCAGCTTAGTCGGAGGGACAGCAAATCAGCCCCAGCATTTT. Full variable domain (missing parts from reference TRBV7-2 and TRBJ1-5): GAGVSQSPSNKVTEKGKDVELRCDPISGHTALYWYRQSLGQGLEFLIYFQGNSAPDKSGLPSDRFSAERTGGSVSTLTIQRTQQEDSAVYLCASSLVGGTANQPQHFGDGTRLSIL.

The rearrangement uses TRBV9 and TRBJ2-3; D unclear. Germline-derived CDR1 and CDR2 are SGDLS and YYNGEE. The V and J ends lost 5 bases and 5 bases respectively, with 15 bases between them. CDR3 length: 14 amino acids. CDR3: CASSPREVGDTQYF. The CDR3 bases are TGTGCCAGCAGTCCCCGAGAGGTTGGAGATACGCAGTATTTT.

The rearrangement uses TRBV7-9 and TRBJ2-2, with 11 bases fitting TRBD2. Germline-derived CDR1 and CDR2 are SEHNR and FQNEAQ (reference sequence). V shed 4 bases, J shed 3 bases, and the junction held 4 bases outside the gene matches. The length of the CDR3 is 16 residues. The CDR3 loop reads CASSSTSGSYTGELFF. The CDR3 coding sequence is TGTGCCAGCAGCTCCACTAGCGGGAGTTACACCGGGGAGCTGTTTTTT.

This clone was counted a few times. This chain joins TRBV5-1 and TRBJ1-1; D call uncertain. Germline V lookup: CDR1 SGHRS, CDR2 YFSETQ. Trimming took off 4 bases at V and 0 bases at J, with 7 bases between the two ends. The CDR3 totals 13 residues. The CDR3 nucleotides are TGCGCCAGCAGCGTGGACCTGAACACTGAAGCTTTCTTT. Its protein product is CASSVDLNTEAFF.

The chain couples TRBV30 to TRBJ1-5; perhaps TRBD1 as D (5 bases). The CDR3 loop spans 15 amino acids. V shed 0 bases and J shed 7 bases, with 16 bases lying between them. Per germline, CDR1 GTSNPN and CDR2 SVGIG (reference sequence). CDR3 region: CAWSVRRQGLQPQHF. DNA of the CDR3: TGTGCCTGGAGTGTACGGCGGCAGGGCCTGCAGCCCCAGCATTTT. Together with reference TRBV30 and TRBJ1-5, the CDR3 gives the full variable domain: SQTIHQWPATLVQPVGSPLSLECTVEGTSNPNLYWYRQAAGRGLQLLFYSVGIGQISSEVPQNLSASRPQDRQFILSSKKLLLSDSGFYLCAWSVRRQGLQPQHFGDGTRLSIL.

The J gene is TRBJ1-2, the V gene TRBV5-6, with D unclear. The germline CDR1 and CDR2 sequences are SGHDT and YYEEEE. CDR3 length: 13 amino acids. Trimming cost V 2 bases and J 2 bases, with 7 bases left between them. CDR3: CASSFRQNYGYTF. The CDR3 DNA sequence: TGTGCCAGCAGCTTCAGGCAGAACTATGGCTACACCTTC.

This clone was observed a handful of times. The rearrangement uses TRBV2 and TRBJ2-7; possibly TRBD1 or TRBD2 for D (6 bases each). The length of the CDR3 is 14 residues. Germline CDR1 and CDR2: SNHLY and FYNNEI. The V gene lost 6 bases and the J gene lost 0 bases, with 12 bases spanning the gap. The CDR3 spells CASRGGSLSYEQYF. The DNA of the CDR3 is TGTGCCAGCAGGGGGGGCTCCCTCTCCTACGAGCAGTACTTC.

This clone was found once. The chain couples TRBV10-3 to TRBJ2-5; tentative D call: TRBD2 (5 bases). Trimming removed 7 bases from V and 2 bases from J, with 11 bases in between. CDR3 length: 13 amino acids. Per the germline V gene, CDR1 is ENHRY and CDR2 is SYGVKD. The CDR3 bases are TGTGCCATCAACCGAGCGGCTCAAGAGACCCAGTACTTC. The encoded protein is CAINRAAQETQYF.

The chain recombines TRBV30 with TRBJ1-5; D is unclear. Germline CDR1 GTSNPN, CDR2 SVGIG (reference sequence). CDR3 size: 14 residues. V lost 0 bases to trimming and J lost 4 bases, with 10 bases between them. CDR3 sequence reads: CAWSVGNLNQPQHF. In DNA form, the CDR3 reads TGTGCCTGGAGTGTAGGCAACTTAAATCAGCCCCAGCATTTT.

This clone was observed many times. The CDR3: CASSAETSGYSTDTQYF. The CDR3 DNA reads TGTGCCAGCAGTGCCGAGACTAGCGGATACAGCACAGATACGCAGTATTTT. The V and J genes are TRBV6-1 and TRBJ2-3; TRBD2 agrees at 9 bases. The CDR3 spans 17 residues. Germline V gene sequence: CDR1 MNHNS, CDR2 SASEGT. The V gene end was trimmed by 4 bases and the J gene end by 0 bases; junction bases not matched to a gene: 8.

This chain uses TRBV9 with TRBJ1-4, with D unclear. The germline V gene encodes CDR1 SGDLS and CDR2 YYNGEE. Trimming removed 3 bases at V and 7 bases at J, with 13 bases between. The CDR3 sequence is 14 residues long. The CDR3: CASSAGEHSEKLFF. DNA of the CDR3: TGTGCCAGCAGCGCGGGCGAACATTCTGAAAAACTGTTTTTT.

The genes are TRBV2 and TRBJ2-7; D is ambiguous. Germline V gives CDR1 SNHLY, CDR2 FYNNEI. The CDR3 sequence is 14 residues long. The germline V and J ends were trimmed by 3 bases and 3 bases, with 12 bases remaining between them. In DNA, the CDR3 is TGTGCCAGCAGTGATCCGGTACGGTTCTACGAGCAGTACTTC. Amino acids: CASSDPVRFYEQYF.

This chain uses TRBV11-2 with TRBJ2-1, with a tentative D call TRBD1 (6 bases). This CDR3 comprises 12 residues. In germline, CDR1 is SGHAT, CDR2 FQNNGV. V lost 5 bases to trimming and J lost 10 bases, with 12 bases between them. CDR3 loop: CASSLYTGEQFF. For the CDR3, the DNA is TGTGCCAGCAGCCTGTACACAGGGGAGCAGTTCTTC.

The chain recombines TRBV5-1 with TRBJ2-7; the match to TRBD1 covers 10 bases. V gave up 5 bases and J gave up 2 bases; unmatched junction bases: 4. The CDR3 consists of 14 residues. The germline gives CDR1 SGHRS, CDR2 YFSETQ. This CDR3 is CASRSGTGAYEQYF. The DNA of the CDR3 is TGCGCCAGCAGGAGCGGGACAGGGGCCTACGAGCAGTACTTC.

This clone was seen more than once but under ten times. The chain links TRBV7-9 to TRBJ2-6, with TRBD2 identical over 8 bases. CDR3 size: 17 residues. Unmatched junction bases numbered 3, after V lost 1 base and J lost 1 base. Germline V gene sequence: CDR1 SEHNR, CDR2 FQNEAQ (reference sequence). The CDR3 region has the DNA TGTGCCAGCAGCTTAGTAGCGGGATCGTCTGGGGCCAACGTCCTGACTTTC. This codes for CASSLVAGSSGANVLTF.